A selection of T cell receptor beta chains follows, all from one sample in a study of blood T cell repertoires in COVID-19. Assay: immunoSEQ multiplex PCR; the TCRdb copy retains only in-frame clones and omits some. The sample has roughly 100,000 clones, roughly 84% seen once; the top ten hold around 4%. Sequences were obtained from peripheral blood. The receptor source for this set is a human donor in a cohort sampled during active COVID-19. Each CDR3 is given with its conserved first and last residue.

v_gene	len	j_gene	CDR3aa
TRBV7-7	15	TRBJ1-4	CASSLDGTANEKLFF
TRBV9	18	TRBJ1-1	CASSVASDRTVMNTEAFF
TRBV3-1/TRBV3-2	15	TRBJ1-6	CASRPSDREGSPLHF
TRBV11-3	15	TRBJ1-3	CASSFAGGPGNTIYF
TRBV2	13	TRBJ1-2	CASSRENGDRRTF
TRBV4-2	15	TRBJ1-2	CASSNADSTNYGYTF
TRBV27	21	TRBJ1-5	CASSSQWFGTGSWGSNQPQHF
TRBV3-1/TRBV3-2	18	TRBJ2-3	CASSPQSWAGPFADTQYF
TRBV30	14	TRBJ2-1	CAWMGREGSNEQFF
TRBV14	15	TRBJ1-1	CASSQGRDLWTEAFF
TRBV2	16	TRBJ1-4	CASTLTRGQSNEKLFF
TRBV27	14	TRBJ1-6	CASSGLSYNSPLHF
TRBV7-9	15	TRBJ1-6	CASSLGGQGYSPLHF
TRBV5-1	17	TRBJ1-2	CASSLDPAIATNYGYTF
TRBV19	15	TRBJ2-5	CASRTSGGAWETQYF
TRBV25-1	14	TRBJ1-5	CASSDRISNQPQHF
TRBV6-5	13	TRBJ1-1	CASSLRIGTEAFF
TRBV2	16	TRBJ2-4	CASSGPDRTIENIQYF
TRBV7-8	16	TRBJ2-7	CASSQEGGALSYEQYF
TRBV6-2/TRBV6-3	14	TRBJ1-6	CASSYRTGISPLHF
TRBV5-1	15	TRBJ2-2	CASSLSTGDTGELFF
TRBV5-1	13	TRBJ1-1	CASSLWGVGEAFF
TRBV24-1	13	TRBJ2-7	CARSRDRGYEQYF
TRBV30	14	TRBJ2-1	CALLAGGHNNEQFF
TRBV9	12	TRBJ2-2	CASSPNTGELFF
TRBV9	15	TRBJ2-1	CASSVISRSYNEQFF
TRBV11-3	17	TRBJ2-7	CASSLVYLAGASYEQYF
TRBV5-4	13	TRBJ2-1	CASSQRGGGEQFF
TRBV7-2	16	TRBJ2-7	CASSLGGASGRGEQYF
TRBV4-1	16	TRBJ2-1	CASSQVTSGVYNEQFF
TRBV20-1	10	TRBJ2-3	CSATDYTQYF
TRBV7-2	16	TRBJ2-4	CASSPPTSGGKNIQYF
TRBV4-2	16	TRBJ1-2	CASSPRMGGQGRGYTF